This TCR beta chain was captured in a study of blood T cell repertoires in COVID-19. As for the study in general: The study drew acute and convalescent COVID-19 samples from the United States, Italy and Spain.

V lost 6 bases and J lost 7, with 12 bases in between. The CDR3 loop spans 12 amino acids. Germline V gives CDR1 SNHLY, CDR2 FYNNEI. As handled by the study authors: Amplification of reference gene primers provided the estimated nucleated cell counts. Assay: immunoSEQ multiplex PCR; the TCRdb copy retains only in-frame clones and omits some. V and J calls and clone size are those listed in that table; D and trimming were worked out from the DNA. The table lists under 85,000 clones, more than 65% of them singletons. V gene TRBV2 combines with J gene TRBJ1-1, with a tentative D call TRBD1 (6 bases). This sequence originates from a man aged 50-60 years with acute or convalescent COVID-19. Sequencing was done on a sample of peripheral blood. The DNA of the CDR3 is TGTGCCAGCAGCGAACAGGGAATTGAAGCTTTCTTT. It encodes CASSEQGIEAFF.